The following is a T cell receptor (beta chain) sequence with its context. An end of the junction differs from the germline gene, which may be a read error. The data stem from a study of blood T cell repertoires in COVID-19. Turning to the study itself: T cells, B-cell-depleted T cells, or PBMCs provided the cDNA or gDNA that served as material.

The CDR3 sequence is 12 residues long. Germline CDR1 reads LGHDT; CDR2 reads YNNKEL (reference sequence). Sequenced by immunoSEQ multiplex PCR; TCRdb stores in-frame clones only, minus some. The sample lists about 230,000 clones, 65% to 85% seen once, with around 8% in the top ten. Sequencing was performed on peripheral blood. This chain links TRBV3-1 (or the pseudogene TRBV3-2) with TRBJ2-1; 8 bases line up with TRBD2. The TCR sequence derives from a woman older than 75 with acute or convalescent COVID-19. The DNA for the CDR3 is TGTGCCAGCAGCACCCGGGGGGGCGAGCAGCTCTTC. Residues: CASSTRGGEQLF.